These T cell receptor beta chains were read from a single sample in a study of T-cell memory formation after mild COVID-19. MiXCR was run by TCRdb on the 5' RACE reads, yielding one entry per CDR3 protein. Among under 90,000 distinct CDR3 sequences listed, roughly 14% were seen once. The sample was PBMCs or a T cell subset sorted from them (not recorded which). The source is an adult woman who had mild COVID-19 (a few samples of this study predate the infection). Cell type and time point are not known. The CDR3 runs from the conserved cysteine through the conserved F or W. Each record gives: V gene, J gene, clone size, CDR3 protein. Clone size appears in some rows only: once, few, many, or a class for an expanded clone.

v_gene: TRBV29-1; j_gene: TRBJ2-1; abundance: NA; CDR3aa: CSVEFVYNEQFF
v_gene: TRBV7-2; j_gene: TRBJ2-2; abundance: few; CDR3aa: CASSFANTGELFF
v_gene: TRBV14; j_gene: TRBJ2-7; abundance: NA; CDR3aa: CASSHAGDLSYEQYF
v_gene: TRBV4-3; j_gene: TRBJ2-1; abundance: few; CDR3aa: CASSQDRVATRNEQFF
v_gene: TRBV5-1; j_gene: TRBJ2-7; abundance: NA; CDR3aa: CASSLVGGDEQYF
v_gene: TRBV7-9; j_gene: TRBJ2-7; abundance: NA; CDR3aa: CASSLPRPGQGIHEQYF
v_gene: TRBV5-1; j_gene: TRBJ1-5; abundance: few; CDR3aa: CASSLGDSGQPQHF
v_gene: TRBV20-1; j_gene: TRBJ2-7; abundance: NA; CDR3aa: CSARDPGQHYEQYF
v_gene: TRBV6-6; j_gene: TRBJ2-5; abundance: NA; CDR3aa: CASTLASGKETQYF
v_gene: TRBV12-3/TRBV12-4; j_gene: TRBJ2-7; abundance: NA; CDR3aa: CASSSPEGLEQYF
v_gene: TRBV20-1; j_gene: TRBJ1-2; abundance: few; CDR3aa: CSAPVPPGYTF
v_gene: TRBV29-1; j_gene: TRBJ2-1; abundance: few; CDR3aa: CSVVGRGGYNEQFF
v_gene: TRBV10-3; j_gene: TRBJ2-1; abundance: few; CDR3aa: CAISESQGGYNEQFF
v_gene: TRBV5-1; j_gene: TRBJ2-7; abundance: NA; CDR3aa: CASSSPTSSYEQYF
v_gene: TRBV11-3; j_gene: TRBJ2-7; abundance: many; CDR3aa: CASSFVMGYGGEQYF
v_gene: TRBV6-6; j_gene: TRBJ2-3; abundance: few; CDR3aa: CASSRASGTASTDTQYF
v_gene: TRBV5-1; j_gene: TRBJ2-7; abundance: few; CDR3aa: CASSAPGQSYEQYF
v_gene: TRBV12-3/TRBV12-4; j_gene: TRBJ1-4; abundance: few; CDR3aa: CASRPTGGAEKLFF
v_gene: TRBV5-1; j_gene: TRBJ1-2; abundance: few; CDR3aa: CASSYYGDGYTF
v_gene: TRBV11-2; j_gene: TRBJ1-1; abundance: few; CDR3aa: CASSSQQGLNTEAFF
v_gene: TRBV7-8; j_gene: TRBJ2-7; abundance: once; CDR3aa: CASSFETYEQYF
v_gene: TRBV20-1; j_gene: TRBJ2-3; abundance: NA; CDR3aa: CSARDQRLAVSTDTQYF
v_gene: TRBV5-1; j_gene: TRBJ2-5; abundance: NA; CDR3aa: CASSPVTGGEETQYF
v_gene: TRBV20-1; j_gene: TRBJ2-7; abundance: few; CDR3aa: CSASVEAGGLLRGEQYF
v_gene: TRBV5-1; j_gene: TRBJ2-3; abundance: NA; CDR3aa: CASSSEGLADTQYF
v_gene: TRBV11-2; j_gene: TRBJ2-1; abundance: few; CDR3aa: CASSPGVIGGGAGSYNEQFF
v_gene: TRBV30; j_gene: TRBJ1-1; abundance: NA; CDR3aa: CAWSVGWGNEAFF
v_gene: TRBV4-3; j_gene: TRBJ2-7; abundance: NA; CDR3aa: CASSWAGGHYEQYF
v_gene: TRBV15; j_gene: TRBJ2-2; abundance: NA; CDR3aa: CATSIGQAPNTGELFF
v_gene: TRBV7-6; j_gene: TRBJ2-2; abundance: few; CDR3aa: CASSLAKTANTGELFF
v_gene: TRBV6-6; j_gene: TRBJ2-7; abundance: NA; CDR3aa: CASSYPQQGGPEQYF
v_gene: TRBV7-6; j_gene: TRBJ2-5; abundance: NA; CDR3aa: CASSLVWGGQETQYF
v_gene: TRBV6-5; j_gene: TRBJ2-7; abundance: many; CDR3aa: CASSYSSRRMDRTPYEQYF
v_gene: TRBV5-1; j_gene: TRBJ2-3; abundance: few; CDR3aa: CASSPGTGDTDTQYF
v_gene: TRBV4-3; j_gene: TRBJ2-7; abundance: NA; CDR3aa: CASSQEPQAGGHEQYF
v_gene: TRBV5-1; j_gene: TRBJ2-7; abundance: once; CDR3aa: CASSFPGADEQYF
v_gene: TRBV12-3/TRBV12-4; j_gene: TRBJ1-2; abundance: few; CDR3aa: CASNLGGGVLGYTF
v_gene: TRBV13; j_gene: TRBJ2-7; abundance: NA; CDR3aa: CASSLGRSSYEQYF
v_gene: TRBV6-2/TRBV6-3; j_gene: TRBJ2-7; abundance: NA; CDR3aa: CASSYLGLAGVEEQYF
v_gene: TRBV10-3; j_gene: TRBJ2-2; abundance: few; CDR3aa: CAISEEDLTGELFF
v_gene: TRBV5-1; j_gene: TRBJ2-7; abundance: few; CDR3aa: CASSTGQGRPSYEQYF
v_gene: TRBV9; j_gene: TRBJ2-7; abundance: few; CDR3aa: CASSPSGTYEQYF
v_gene: TRBV12-3/TRBV12-4; j_gene: TRBJ1-2; abundance: once; CDR3aa: CASSLAPGTYGYTF
v_gene: TRBV12-3/TRBV12-4; j_gene: TRBJ2-1; abundance: NA; CDR3aa: CASRTNLAAVYNEQFF
v_gene: TRBV7-9; j_gene: TRBJ2-7; abundance: many; CDR3aa: CASSFLSYEQYF
v_gene: TRBV14; j_gene: TRBJ2-7; abundance: NA; CDR3aa: CASSQAGGYEQYF
v_gene: TRBV9; j_gene: TRBJ1-2; abundance: NA; CDR3aa: CASSSVGDPNYGYTF
v_gene: TRBV7-8; j_gene: TRBJ1-1; abundance: NA; CDR3aa: CASSLGQGWAFF
v_gene: TRBV4-2; j_gene: TRBJ2-1; abundance: many; CDR3aa: CASSYLGGEQFF
v_gene: TRBV14; j_gene: TRBJ2-7; abundance: NA; CDR3aa: CASRGTGAEYYEQYF
v_gene: TRBV6-4; j_gene: TRBJ2-2; abundance: few; CDR3aa: CASSDGDTGELFF
v_gene: TRBV3-1; j_gene: TRBJ2-1; abundance: NA; CDR3aa: CASSQEIAGAQDEQFF
v_gene: TRBV7-9; j_gene: TRBJ2-1; abundance: few; CDR3aa: CASSAAEPVHHEQFF
v_gene: TRBV18; j_gene: TRBJ2-7; abundance: few; CDR3aa: CASSPGTGVDEQYF
v_gene: TRBV6-1; j_gene: TRBJ1-2; abundance: many; CDR3aa: CASSEVASYGYTF